Listed below are T cell receptor beta chains from one sample, sequenced in a study of shared clonotypes between healthy human individuals. TCRdb keeps only in-frame clones here, not all; method: immunoSEQ multiplex PCR. The repertoire holds millions of clones, 85% to 95% seen once, with 0.9% to 1.4% in the top ten. The sequenced sample was naive CD8+ T cells sorted from blood. The receptor set was obtained from a man between 18 and 29 years old in good health. Each CDR3 is given with its conserved first and last residue. The D gene is left open where the match is weak. Rows may omit the clone size; those that give it use once, few, many or a size class.

TRBJ2-1 | TRBV4-1 | TRBD2 | NA | TGCGCCAGCAGCCAAGAGTTTAGCGGGGGACACAATGAGCAGTTCTTC | CASSQEFSGGHNEQFF
TRBJ2-5 | TRBV2 | NA | NA | TGTGCCAGCAGTGACCGAACGGGGCCCCAAGAGACCCAGTACTTC | CASSDRTGPQETQYF
TRBJ2-1 | TRBV10-3 | TRBD2 | NA | TGTGCCATCAGTGACTCAGCGGGAGACACCTACAATGAGCAGTTCTTC | CAISDSAGDTYNEQFF
TRBJ1-1 | TRBV7-6 | NA | NA | TGTGCCAGCAGCTCGCCGGGAAGCGGGACTGAAGCTTTCTTT | CASSSPGSGTEAFF
TRBJ2-7 | TRBV7-8 | NA | NA | TGTGCCAGCAGCTTAGGAGGGGTGGGGGAGTGGTACTACGAGCAGTACTTC | CASSLGGVGEWYYEQYF
TRBJ2-1 | TRBV7-6 | TRBD2 | NA | TGTGCCAGCAGCTTAGTGCTCGGGAGGGCCACCAATGAGCAGTTCTTC | CASSLVLGRATNEQFF
TRBJ2-1 | TRBV6-1 | TRBD1 | NA | TGTGCCAGCAGTGAAAGGCAGGGGGCAGGCGAGCAGTTCTTC | CASSERQGAGEQFF
TRBJ1-1 | TRBV30 | TRBD1 | NA | TGTGCCTGGGACTGGGCAGGGGGCACTGAAGCTTTCTTT | CAWDWAGGTEAFF
TRBJ1-1 | TRBV7-8 | NA | once | TGTGCCAGCAGCTTAGCCCTGTATGGGGGGCTCGTGACTGAAGCTTTCTTT | CASSLALYGGLVTEAFF
TRBJ1-2 | TRBV30 | NA | NA | TGTGCCTGGAGTGTAGGGGACACGACCTCTGGCTACACCTTC | CAWSVGDTTSGYTF
TRBJ2-1 | TRBV5-4 | NA | NA | TGTGCCAGCCGTTCACCAGGGAACTCCTACAATGAGCAGTTCTTC | CASRSPGNSYNEQFF
TRBJ1-6 | TRBV25-1 | TRBD1 | NA | TGTGCCAGCACTACTACAGGGGGATCACCCCTCCACTTT | CASTTTGGSPLHF
TRBJ2-2 | TRBV19 | NA | NA | TGTGCCAGTAGTAGTGAGGAAGGGTTGGATACCGGGGAGCTGTTTTTT | CASSSEEGLDTGELFF
TRBJ1-5 | TRBV28 | TRBD1 | NA | TGTGCCAGCAGGACCCCGCGGGACAGCGGTTTTGAGCCCCAGCATTTT | CASRTPRDSGFEPQHF
TRBJ1-5 | TRBV4-1 | NA | few | TGCGCCAGCAGCCAAGAGGACATTAGCAATCAGCCCCAGCATTTT | CASSQEDISNQPQHF
TRBJ2-1 | TRBV5-1 | TRBD2 | once | TGCGCCACCTCCCTAGCGGGCTACAATGAGCAGTTCTTC | CATSLAGYNEQFF
TRBJ2-3 | TRBV7-8 | TRBD1 | NA | TGTGCCAGCAGTCCCGGGACAGGGTCAGTAGATACGCAGTATTTT | CASSPGTGSVDTQYF
TRBJ2-7 | TRBV4-3 | NA | NA | TGCGCCAGCAGCCAAGTGGAGGGAACTAACGAGCAGTACTTC | CASSQVEGTNEQYF
TRBJ2-7 | TRBV2 | NA | NA | TGTGCCAGCAGTCAAACCTGGGCTAACTACGAGCAGTACTTC | CASSQTWANYEQYF
TRBJ2-7 | TRBV4-1 | TRBD1 | NA | TGCGCCAGCAGCCTCGGCGGACAGGGGGCATTTGAGCAGTACTTC | CASSLGGQGAFEQYF
TRBJ2-5 | TRBV27 | TRBD1 | NA | TGTGCCAGCAGTTATACAGGGGCAGAGACCCAGTACTTC | CASSYTGAETQYF
TRBJ2-7 | TRBV18 | TRBD2 | NA | TGTGCCAGCTCCCCTAGCGGGAGCTCCTACGAGCAGTACTTC | CASSPSGSSYEQYF
TRBJ1-2 | TRBV13 | TRBD1 | NA | TGTGCCAGCAGCTTAGGGCAGGGGGCGGACTATGGCTACACCTTC | CASSLGQGADYGYTF
TRBJ2-1 | TRBV9 | TRBD1 | NA | TGTGCCAGCAGCGGACCCGGGACAGACCACAATGAGCAGTTCTTC | CASSGPGTDHNEQFF
TRBJ2-7 | TRBV7-2 | NA | NA | TGTGCCAGCAGCTTTGAGTCCCACGAGCAGTACTTC | CASSFESHEQYF
TRBJ1-2 | TRBV5-6 | NA | NA | TGTGCCAGCAGCGCCGCAACGGGGGTCCCGCTTGGCTACACCTTC | CASSAATGVPLGYTF
TRBJ2-7 | TRBV4-1 | TRBD2 | NA | TGCGCCAGCAGCCAAGATTCCCTTAGCGGGGCCTACGAGCAGTACTTC | CASSQDSLSGAYEQYF
TRBJ1-5 | TRBV6-1 | NA | NA | TGTGCCAGCAGTGAAGGGGGCTACGGGATGAATCAGCCCCAGCATTTT | CASSEGGYGMNQPQHF
TRBJ1-1 | TRBV27 | TRBD1 | NA | TGTGCCAGCAGTGCGGGACAGGGATGGATGAACACTGAAGCTTTCTTT | CASSAGQGWMNTEAFF
TRBJ1-1 | TRBV30 | NA | NA | TGTGCCTGGAGTCCGGCAGGGAGGACTGAAGCTTTCTTT | CAWSPAGRTEAFF
TRBJ2-7 | TRBV4-1 | NA | once | TGCGCCAGCAGCCCCGGGGTAGCGCAGTACGAGCAGTACTTC | CASSPGVAQYEQYF
TRBJ2-7 | TRBV10-3 | NA | NA | TGTGCCATCAGTGAGTCCCCAGGGTTGAGCGAGCAGTACTTC | CAISESPGLSEQYF
TRBJ2-7 | TRBV29-1 | TRBD2 | NA | TGCAGCGTTGAACTTCGGACTAGCGGAGACTACGAGCAGTACTTC | CSVELRTSGDYEQYF
TRBJ2-7 | TRBV6-6 | TRBD1 | NA | TGTGCCAGCAGCCCCGACAGGGGGCAAGTCGAGCAGTACTTC | CASSPDRGQVEQYF
TRBJ2-7 | TRBV7-2 | NA | NA | TGTGCCAGCAGCCCCGCGGGAATCTCCTACGAGCAGTACTTC | CASSPAGISYEQYF
TRBJ1-2 | TRBV6-6 | NA | NA | TGTGCCAGCAGTTACAAAACGGCAGGGCCCCATGGCTACACCTTC | CASSYKTAGPHGYTF
TRBJ1-6 | TRBV21-1 | NA | NA | TGTGCCAGCAGCGCCTCGGGCCGGATGCTTCTCAGCTCCTATAATTCACCCCTCCACTTT | CASSASGRMLLSSYNSPLHF
TRBJ2-7 | TRBV4-1 | NA | NA | TGCGCCAGCAGCCAAGATGAAGTTGGAGAAAATCTGGGGTACGAGCAGTACTTC | CASSQDEVGENLGYEQYF
TRBJ2-5 | TRBV6-6 | TRBD1 | NA | TGTGCCAGCACCCTCCTCGAAAGGGGGCCCGAGACCCAGTACTTC | CASTLLERGPETQYF
TRBJ2-1 | TRBV5-6 | TRBD2 | NA | TGTGCCAGCAGCTTAATGACTAGCGGGCCGTACAATGAGCAGTTCTTC | CASSLMTSGPYNEQFF
TRBJ2-1 | TRBV5-1 | NA | NA | TGCGCCAGCAGTTTCGACAGGAGCTACAATGAGCAGTTCTTC | CASSFDRSYNEQFF